This T cell receptor (beta chain) came from a study of T-cell memory formation after mild COVID-19. Overall study: Most TCR clusters belonged to a single donor. Study-wide results and caveats: Whether second-wave clones peaking at day 37 were SARS-CoV-2 specific went unconfirmed. Clones that got smaller from day 15 to 85 had even CD4/CD8, while clones growing later tipped toward CD4+.

Germline values: CDR1 SGHDT, CDR2 YYEEEE. CDR3 length equals 16 residues. V lost 2 bases and J lost 1, with 13 bases in between. TCR alpha and TCR beta cDNA libraries carrying sample barcodes and UMIs were produced by 5'RACE using constant-segment primers. Each CDR3 protein is one row after TCRdb ran MiXCR on the 5' RACE reads. Of a few hundred thousand distinct CDR3 sequences in the sample, 27% were seen once. In its sample, this clonotype was seen once. Its target is unknown. The sequenced sample was PBMCs or a T cell subset sorted from them (not recorded which). The clonotype comes from an adult woman who had mild COVID-19 (a few samples of this study predate the infection). Cell type and time point are not known. This chain connects TRBV5-6 to TRBJ2-4; D may be TRBD1 or TRBD2 (5 bases each). The CDR3 sequence: CASSLGSGTAKNIQYF. The DNA for the CDR3 is TGTGCCAGCAGCTTAGGATCAGGGACCGCCAAAAACATTCAGTACTTC. The complete variable domain, with remaining parts taken from reference TRBV5-6 and TRBJ2-4, reads DAGVTQSPTHLIKTRGQQVTLRCSPKSGHDTVSWYQQALGQGPQFIFQYYEEEERQRGNFPDRFSGHQFPNYSSELNVNALLLGDSALYLCASSLGSGTAKNIQYFGAGTRLSVL.